The 22 T cell receptor beta chains below all came from one sample that was sequenced in a study of blood T cells in healthy people across ages. The second PCR ran roughly 6 to 11 cycles with a sample-barcoded 5' primer and J-beta primers. TCRdb re-analysed the 5' RACE reads in MiXCR, keeping a single row per CDR3 protein. The sample records over 750,000 distinct CDR3 sequences, 20% to 25% being singletons. This sample also belongs to another study, concerning T cells of mothers and their children.

Sequencing was performed on blood. All receptors come from a boy younger than 18 in good health.

This chain uses TRBV20-1 with TRBJ1-4, with a possible D match to TRBD1 (5 bases). CDR3 length: 14 residues. V gave up 3 bases and J gave up 0 bases, with 8 bases separating them. Per germline, CDR1 DFQATT and CDR2 SNEGSKA (reference sequence). CDR3 nucleotides: TGCAGTGCTAGTGGGGCAGCAACTAATGAAAAACTGTTTTTT. It is translated as CSASGAATNEKLFF.

This clonotype has just a few counts. The V gene is TRBV24-1, the J gene TRBJ2-5; 11 nucleotides agree with TRBD2. The germline V gene encodes CDR1 KGHDR and CDR2 SFDVKD. V lost 2 bases to trimming and J lost 0 bases; unmatched junction nucleotides: 1. This CDR3 contains 16 residues. CDR3 residues: CATSDSTSGNQETQYF. CDR3 bases: TGTGCCACCAGTGATTCGACTAGCGGGAACCAAGAGACCCAGTACTTC.

This chain connects TRBV6-5 to TRBJ1-1; the D gene is possibly TRBD1 (5 bases). CDR1 is MNHEY, CDR2 SVGAGI, per germline. This CDR3 has 15 amino acids. V was trimmed by 4 bases and J by 5 bases, leaving 17 bases between them. The CDR3 DNA reads TGTGCCAGCAGTTGGGTGCAGGGTCTGGGGACTGAAGCTTTCTTT. Its translation: CASSWVQGLGTEAFF.

This clonotype has more than one count but fewer than ten. J is TRBJ2-2 and V is TRBV7-9; 9 bases align to TRBD1. The CDR3 runs to 16 residues. Germline-derived CDR1 and CDR2 are SEHNR and FQNEAQ (reference sequence). The J segment lost 6 bases and the V segment lost 0 bases, leaving 5 bases of the junction unmatched. The CDR3 reads CASSLAGTGRSGELFF. The CDR3 nucleotides are TGTGCCAGCAGCTTAGCCGGGACAGGGCGGTCCGGGGAGCTGTTTTTT.

This clonotype was observed a handful of times. V usage is TRBV12-3 or TRBV12-4 and J usage is TRBJ2-3; 11 positions agree with TRBD2. V shed 1 base, J shed 1 base, and the junction held 7 bases outside the gene matches. CDR3 size: 18 residues. The CDR3 sequence is CASSLGVLAGVGTDTQYF. CDR3 DNA sequence: TGTGCCAGCAGTTTAGGTGTACTAGCGGGGGTAGGCACAGATACGCAGTATTTT.

J is TRBJ1-1 and V is TRBV12-3 or TRBV12-4; 9 nucleotides line up with TRBD1. CDR3 length equals 15 residues. V gave up 6 bases and J gave up 2 bases; unmatched junction bases: 7. The CDR3 bases are TGTGCCAGCAGATCTGAAACAGGGGGCAACACTGAAGCTTTCTTT. It is translated as CASRSETGGNTEAFF.

This clonotype occurred a few times. The chain has TRBV3-1 and TRBJ1-3, with D possibly TRBD1 on 6 matching bases. This CDR3 has 15 residues. Germline values: CDR1 LGHDT, CDR2 YNNKEL (reference sequence). V lost 0 bases, J lost 7 bases, and 13 bases lay in between. CDR3 loop: CASSQDAGVGNTIYF. DNA for the CDR3: TGTGCCAGCAGCCAAGATGCAGGGGTCGGGAACACCATATATTTT.

This sequence joins TRBV12-3 or TRBV12-4 and TRBJ1-4; D is undetermined. V shed 5 bases and J shed 7 bases, with 17 bases lying between them. The CDR3 totals 15 residues. The CDR3 DNA sequence: TGTGCCAGCAGTCCACTCTCAGGACTTGGTGAAAAACTGTTTTTT. Its translation: CASSPLSGLGEKLFF.

This clonotype was recorded a few times. The chain is built from TRBV28 and TRBJ2-5; 7 bases match TRBD2. The J call may be wrong; the DNA end is better matched by TRBJ2-7. Germline lookup yields CDR1 MDHEN and CDR2 SYDVKM. CDR3 length: 14 residues. CDR3 sequence (DNA): TGTGCCAGCAGTTCTCCGGGACTACCCTACGAGCAGTACTTC. Its translation is CASSSPGLPYEQYF.

This clonotype was counted between two and nine times. The chain links TRBV29-1 to TRBJ2-1, with 10 bases matching TRBD1. Looked up from germline, CDR1 is SQVTM and CDR2 is ANQGSEA. The ends lost 6 bases at V and 12 bases at J; junction bases unmatched: 14. This CDR3 spans 14 amino acids. The CDR3 DNA sequence: TGCAGCGTAGGGGACAGGGGCCCTGTAAAAGCGCAGTTCTTC. It encodes CSVGDRGPVKAQFF.

The chain links TRBV5-1 to TRBJ2-7, with TRBD1 identical over 9 bases. The germline CDR1 and CDR2 sequences are SGHRS and YFSETQ. The trim removed 0 bases at V and 1 base at J, leaving 5 bases unmatched. The CDR3 contains 16 residues. CDR3 sequence (DNA): TGCGCCAGCAGCTTGGCCCCGGGACAGGGATCCTACGAGCAGTACTTC. It is translated as CASSLAPGQGSYEQYF.

The chain combines TRBV12-3 or TRBV12-4 with TRBJ1-2; D unresolved. The CDR3 sequence is 14 residues long. V was trimmed by 7 bases and J by 4 bases, leaving 16 bases between them. The chain's CDR3 is CASTLRVGLYGYTF. CDR3 in DNA: TGTGCCAGCACCTTAAGAGTGGGCCTCTATGGCTACACCTTC.

The chain links TRBV5-1 to TRBJ2-1; D is unclear. This CDR3 spans 14 amino acids. V was trimmed by 2 bases and J by 6 bases, leaving 12 bases between them. Germline values: CDR1 SGHRS, CDR2 YFSETQ. The chain's CDR3 is CASSLTGPANEQFF. DNA of the CDR3: TGCGCCAGCAGCTTAACCGGTCCTGCCAATGAGCAGTTCTTC.

The chain recombines TRBV27 with TRBJ2-2, with 10 bases lining up with TRBD1. This CDR3 has 15 residues. Germline V CDR1 and CDR2: MNHEY, SMNVEV (reference sequence). V shed 4 bases, J shed 4 bases, and the junction held 3 bases outside the gene matches. Written as DNA, the CDR3 is TGTGCCAGCAGTTCGGGACAGGGGCTCACCGGGGAGCTGTTTTTT. This sequence encodes CASSSGQGLTGELFF.

This clonotype was detected a few times. The chain links TRBV7-8 to TRBJ1-1, with 10 bases identical to TRBD1. The CDR3 runs to 21 residues. V lost 3 bases to trimming and J lost 1 base; unmatched junction nucleotides: 20. Germline V CDR1 and CDR2: SGHVS, FQNEAQ. Written as DNA, the CDR3 is TGTGCCAGCAGCTTGCAGGTCGCCCCACGACAGGGGGCCTGGAAGAACACTGAAGCTTTCTTT. Translated: CASSLQVAPRQGAWKNTEAFF. Based on the CDR3 plus reference TRBV7-8 and TRBJ1-1, the full variable domain is GAGVSQSPRYKVAKRGQDVALRCDPISGHVSLFWYQQALGQGPEFLTYFQNEAQLDKSGLPSDRFFAERPEGSVSTLKIQRTQQEDSAVYLCASSLQVAPRQGAWKNTEAFFGQGTRLTVV.

As to this clonotype: The junction differs from germline at one of its ends, possibly a read error. The chain uses TRBV15 and TRBJ2-5, with D unclear. Germline CDR1 LNHNV, CDR2 YYDKDF (reference sequence). The CDR3 runs 13 residues. CDR3 DNA sequence: TGTGCCACCAGCAGAGTGTCCCAAGAGATCCAGTACTTC. Protein sequence: CATSRVSQEIQYF.

A few counts support this clonotype. V is TRBV7-2 and J is TRBJ2-7; tentatively, D is TRBD2 (5 bases). The germline V gene has CDR1 SGHTA and CDR2 FQGNSA. The V and J ends lost 2 bases and 2 bases respectively, with 13 bases between them. The CDR3 is 15 amino acids. CDR3 protein: CASSLIEGPAYEQYF. CDR3 bases: TGTGCCAGCAGCTTAATCGAGGGCCCGGCCTACGAGCAGTACTTC.

This clonotype has just a few counts. The chain couples TRBV7-2 to TRBJ1-5, with 9 nucleotides matching TRBD1. The CDR3 runs 17 residues. V lost 1 base, J lost 5 bases, and 9 bases stayed unmatched. CDR1 is SGHTA and CDR2 is FQGNSA in the germline V gene. The CDR3 sequence: CASSLGGDRVGDQPQHF. The CDR3 nucleotides are TGTGCCAGCAGCTTAGGGGGGGACAGGGTTGGGGATCAGCCCCAGCATTTT.

The chain links TRBV10-3 to TRBJ1-4, with 11 positions matching TRBD1. V trimming: 6 bases; J trimming: 8 bases; junction bases outside the gene matches: 5. Germline V gene sequence: CDR1 ENHRY, CDR2 SYGVKD. The CDR3 length is 14 residues. The CDR3: CAIRPGTGGEKLFF. CDR3 bases: TGTGCCATCAGGCCCGGGACAGGGGGGGAAAAACTGTTTTTT.

The J gene is TRBJ2-1, the V gene TRBV20-1, with 7 nucleotides matching TRBD2. CDR1 is DFQATT, CDR2 SNEGSKA, per germline (reference sequence). The CDR3 sequence is 16 residues long. The J segment lost 3 bases and the V segment lost 6 bases, leaving 14 bases of the junction unmatched. CDR3 residues: CSASGGLPSGYNEQFF. The DNA for the CDR3 is TGCAGTGCGTCAGGAGGGCTGCCTAGCGGCTACAATGAGCAGTTCTTC.

The chain has TRBV7-2 and TRBJ1-2, with 8 bases identical to TRBD1. Looked up from germline, CDR1 is SGHTA and CDR2 is FQGNSA. Trimming removed 2 bases from V and 0 bases from J; junction bases left unmatched: 2. This CDR3 has 15 amino acids. The CDR3 region is CASSLTGGANYGYTF. The CDR3 coding sequence is TGTGCCAGCAGCTTAACAGGGGGTGCTAACTATGGCTACACCTTC.

This clonotype has more than one count but fewer than ten. V usage is TRBV5-1 and J usage is TRBJ2-7; 9 nucleotides match TRBD1. The CDR3 spans 14 residues. Trimming at V came to 3 bases and at J to 5 bases, leaving 6 bases not matched to a gene. Per the germline V gene, CDR1 is SGHRS and CDR2 is YFSETQ. The CDR3 DNA reads as TGCGCCAGCAGCTGGGGGACAGGGAGCAACGAGCAGTACTTC. This codes for CASSWGTGSNEQYF.